The subject of this entry is one T cell receptor beta chain. This entry is derived from a study of control samples from healthy donors and cancer patients. Losses at the gene ends were 3 bases for V and 1 base for J; bases not matched to a gene: 5. The CDR3 length is 15 residues. The germline V gene encodes CDR1 SGHNT and CDR2 YYREEE (reference sequence). Sequencing used immunoSEQ multiplex PCR; TCRdb keeps in-frame clones, though not all of them. The sample carries under 30,000 clones, approximately 79% recorded once. Sequencing was performed on PBMCs. This sequence originates from a man aged 55 to 69 with head and neck cancer. The rearrangement joins TRBV5-4 to TRBJ2-5, with 8 bases lining up with TRBD1. The CDR3 bases are TGTGCCAGCAGCTACATACAGGGGGGCCAAGAGACCCAGTACTTC. Translating gives CASSYIQGGQETQYF.